This T cell receptor beta chain was sequenced for a study of OX40 agonist ivuxolimab in advanced cancers. Germline CDR1 is SEHNR and CDR2 is FQNEAQ (reference sequence). This CDR3 region has 16 residues. V lost 5 bases and J lost 7, with 21 bases in between. Assay used: immunoSEQ multiplex PCR; TCRdb lists only in-frame clones, some missing. This sample has 65,000 to 90,000 clones, with roughly 82% found just once. Study-level findings and limits: Part of the nonresponder group also had normalized T-cell clonal expansion that was low.

A few counts support this clone. What it recognizes is unknown. Blood sampling took place at baseline, cycle 4 day 1, and cycle 7 day 1. Sequenced material: CD4+ or CD8+ T cells sorted from blood, taken in a trial of the OX40 agonist ivuxolimab. This receptor was identified in an adult with an advanced solid tumor such as melanoma, head and neck, liver or kidney cancer. The genes are TRBV7-9 and TRBJ2-1; the D gene is possibly TRBD1 (6 bases). CDR3: CASSLPGGRNLNEQFF. CDR3 in DNA: TGTGCCAGCAGCCTCCCTGGGGGCAGGAATTTGAATGAGCAGTTCTTC.